One sample yielded the 19 T cell receptor beta chains listed below, sequenced in a study of neurological immune-mediated disorders (dated by TCRdb to about 2019). Libraries were built with 5' RACE. For sequencing, an Illumina HiSeq 2500 was employed. TCRdb redid the processing of the public reads, applying fastp at Q25 and MiXCR, and retained in-frame beta chains. CDR3 protein duplicates are merged, each entry listing the most common genes and DNA. The sample data list about 78,000 distinct CDR3 sequences, and about 5.5% of these were observed just once. The ten largest clones capture 2% to 2.5% of the sample. Material for sequencing was PBMCs. The receptors derive from a woman in her twenties or thirties with multiple sclerosis.

J is TRBJ1-3 and V is TRBV14; the D is unclear. CDR3 length: 15 amino acids. V dropped 2 bases and J dropped 0 bases, with 8 bases sitting between them. The germline gives CDR1 SGHDN, CDR2 FVKESK. Here the CDR3 DNA reads TGTGCCAGCAGCCAAAATCATTTCTCTGGAAACACCATATATTTT. Amino acid sequence: CASSQNHFSGNTIYF.

At least ten counts were recorded for this clonotype. The V call is TRBV5-1, the J call TRBJ2-5; 11 bases line up with TRBD2. J lost 4 bases, V lost 4 bases, and 6 bases had no gene match. The CDR3 runs to 15 residues. Germline CDR1 reads SGHRS; CDR2 reads YFSETQ. As DNA, the CDR3 is TGCGCCAGCAGCCCTCTAGCGGGGGGTAGAGAGACCCAGTACTTC. Protein product: CASSPLAGGRETQYF.

There are many counts of this clonotype. J is TRBJ2-5 and V is TRBV20-1, with 8 bases fitting TRBD2. The CDR3 is 14 residues long. Looked up from germline, CDR1 is DFQATT and CDR2 is SNEGSKA (reference sequence). Trimming at V came to 6 bases and at J to 2 bases, leaving 8 bases not matched to a gene. CDR3 region: CSAIAGNTQETQYF. The CDR3 nucleotides read TGCAGTGCGATAGCGGGGAACACACAAGAGACCCAGTACTTC.

Many counts were recorded for this clonotype. The chain carries TRBV6-5 and TRBJ2-1; 12 bases map to TRBD2. The V segment lost 6 bases and the J segment 7 bases; nucleotides outside the gene matches: 7. The CDR3 length is 15 residues. CDR1 MNHEY and CDR2 SVGAGI come from the germline V gene. Written as DNA, the CDR3 is TGTGCCAGCAGCCCCGAACTAGCGGGAGGTAATGAGCAGTTCTTC. It codes for CASSPELAGGNEQFF.

The CDR3 loop is CASSSPGQGNEKLFF. The DNA for the CDR3 is TGTGCCAGCAGTTCCCCGGGACAGGGCAATGAAAAACTGTTTTTT. The chain is built from TRBV28 and TRBJ1-4; 9 nucleotides match TRBD1. The germline gives CDR1 MDHEN, CDR2 SYDVKM. The CDR3 totals 15 residues. With V trimmed by 4 bases and J by 5 bases, 5 bases remained unmatched.

At least ten counts were recorded for this clonotype. CDR3 in DNA: TGCAGTGCTCCTGACAGTTCCTACAATGAGCAGTTCTTC. It yields the protein CSAPDSSYNEQFF. This chain uses TRBV20-1 with TRBJ2-1, with D tentatively TRBD1 (5 bases). The ends were cut back, 5 bases at V and 1 base at J, with 9 bases in the middle. The CDR3 sequence is 13 residues long. Germline assignment: CDR1 DFQATT and CDR2 SNEGSKA (reference sequence).

In this sample, this clonotype turned up a few times. The chain is built from TRBV12-3 or TRBV12-4 and TRBJ2-1, with D tentatively TRBD1 or TRBD2 (5 bases each). The CDR3 totals 14 residues. With 10 bases removed from V and 12 bases from J, the gap between germline ends came to 25 bases. This CDR3 reads CATRDGTAPDGQFF. The CDR3 DNA follows: TGTGCCACCCGGGATGGGACCGCGCCCGATGGGCAGTTCTTC.

This clonotype was recorded at least ten times. The rearrangement joins TRBV5-1 to TRBJ2-3; perhaps TRBD2 as D (5 bases). CDR3 length equals 15 residues. CDR1 SGHRS and CDR2 YFSETQ come from the germline V gene. V was pared by 4 bases and J by 4 bases, with 16 bases between. The CDR3 loop is CASSTGLSNPDTQYF. DNA of the CDR3: TGCGCCAGCAGCACTGGACTCTCTAACCCAGATACGCAGTATTTT.

Comment on this clonotype: A much larger clonotype is one base distant, so this may be a read error. The CDR3 DNA sequence: TGCGCCAGCAGCTTGGATGGGGGCACCGGGGAGCTGTTTTTT. This gives the protein CASSLDGGTGELFF. The rearrangement uses TRBV5-1 and TRBJ2-2, with D perhaps assigned TRBD1 or TRBD2 (5 bases each). This CDR3 is built from 14 residues. The germline V gene has CDR1 SGHRS and CDR2 YFSETQ. V was trimmed by 0 bases and J by 4 bases, leaving 7 bases between them. The whole variable domain, remainder taken from reference TRBV5-1 and TRBJ2-2, is KAGVTQTPRYLIKTRGQQVTLSCSPISGHRSVSWYQQTPGQGLQFLFEYFSETQRNKGNFPGRFSGRQFSNSRSEMNVSTLELGDSALYLCASSLDGGTGELFFGEGSRLTVL.

The V call is TRBV5-1, the J call TRBJ1-5; perhaps TRBD1 as D (5 bases). Germline V CDR1 and CDR2: SGHRS, YFSETQ. Trimming took 7 bases from V and 5 from J, leaving 13 bases between them. This CDR3 has 13 residues. The chain's CDR3 is CASRGGEDQPQHF. DNA for the CDR3: TGCGCCAGCCGGGGGGGTGAGGATCAGCCCCAGCATTTT.

In its sample, this clonotype was seen many times. The chain employs TRBV24-1 and TRBJ1-5; tentatively, D is TRBD1 (6 bases). This CDR3 comprises 16 residues. From germline, CDR1 is KGHDR and CDR2 SFDVKD. V was cut by 2 bases and J by 5 bases, with 15 bases left in between. As DNA, the CDR3 is TGTGCCACCAGTGATTCAACCGGGACAAGGGATCAGCCCCAGCATTTT. This gives the protein CATSDSTGTRDQPQHF.

This clonotype was counted at least ten times. The chain uses TRBV5-1 and TRBJ1-2; 10 nucleotides align to TRBD1. The ends lost 4 bases at V and 7 bases at J; junction bases unmatched: 7. This CDR3 has 14 residues. CDR1 is SGHRS and CDR2 is YFSETQ in the germline V gene. CDR3 residues: CASSLPGTGVGYTF. DNA of the CDR3: TGCGCCAGCAGCCTCCCCGGGACAGGGGTTGGCTACACCTTC.

This clonotype has a handful of counts. CDR3 in DNA: TGTGCCAGCTCGCGTAAGCGGGGGGGCAATGTCAGTGAGCAGTTCTTC. This codes for CASSRKRGGNVSEQFF. The V gene is TRBV18, the J gene TRBJ2-1, with 10 bases aligning to TRBD2. V gave up 6 bases and J gave up 9 bases; unmatched junction bases: 14. In germline, CDR1 is KGHSH, CDR2 LQKENI. The CDR3 is made up of 16 amino acids.

This clonotype was picked up many times. V and J are TRBV7-6 and TRBJ2-5, with a tentative D call TRBD2 (6 bases). Germline CDR1 reads SGHVS; CDR2 reads FNYEAQ. This CDR3 comprises 16 residues. V lost 1 base to trimming and J lost 0 bases, with 12 bases between them. CDR3 sequence (DNA): TGTGCCAGCAGCTTAGGAGGGAGGTTAAACCAAGAGACCCAGTACTTC. Amino acid sequence: CASSLGGRLNQETQYF.

This clonotype was seen at least ten times. The rearrangement links TRBV5-1 to TRBJ1-2; 8 nucleotides match TRBD1. Trimming took 8 bases from V and 2 from J; bases not matched to a gene: 14. This CDR3 is built from 16 residues. The germline V gene encodes CDR1 SGHRS and CDR2 YFSETQ. The CDR3: CASYDRTGNLNYGYTF. DNA for the CDR3: TGCGCCAGTTACGACCGGACAGGGAACCTGAACTATGGCTACACCTTC.

There are many counts of this clonotype. This chain joins TRBV20-1 and TRBJ2-7, with a tentative D call TRBD2 (5 bases). This CDR3 spans 14 amino acids. Germline V CDR1 and CDR2: DFQATT, SNEGSKA (reference sequence). Trimming removed 3 bases from V and 6 bases from J, with 18 bases in between. In nucleotides, the CDR3 is TGCAGTGCTAGTACGGGGATAGGGTTGTTCGAGCAGTACTTC. Residues: CSASTGIGLFEQYF.

This clonotype was counted at least ten times. The genes are TRBV5-1 and TRBJ2-2, with no clear D. This CDR3 comprises 15 residues. Looked up from germline, CDR1 is SGHRS and CDR2 is YFSETQ. Trimming removed 0 bases at V and 4 bases at J, with 10 bases between. The CDR3 sequence: CASSLGSVSTGELFF. In nucleotides, the CDR3 is TGCGCCAGCAGCTTGGGTTCGGTCAGCACCGGGGAGCTGTTTTTT.

This clonotype was picked up a small number of times. This may stem from a read error, because a much larger clone lies one nucleotide away. The chain carries TRBV3-1 and TRBJ2-2; maybe TRBD1 (6 bases). The germline V gene has CDR1 LGHDT and CDR2 YNNKEL (reference sequence). The CDR3 length is 17 residues. The CDR3 protein is CVSSQGGSGTYTGELFF. The CDR3 DNA reads TGTGTCAGCAGCCAAGGGGGATCCGGGACCTACACCGGGGAGCTGTTTTTT.

In this sample, this clonotype turned up many times. The rearrangement uses TRBV15 and TRBJ2-7; D tentatively fits TRBD1 or TRBD2 (5 bases each). V gave up 5 bases and J gave up 3 bases, with 20 bases separating them. The CDR3 contains 16 residues. Looked up from germline, CDR1 is LNHNV and CDR2 is YYDKDF (reference sequence). DNA of the CDR3: TGTGCCACCAGCCAACCGGGACGGCGGACGTTCTACGAGCAGTACTTC. Translating gives CATSQPGRRTFYEQYF.